This is a list of T cell receptor beta chains from one sample in a study of blood T cell repertoires in COVID-19. Sequenced by immunoSEQ multiplex PCR; TCRdb stores in-frame clones only, minus some. The profile shows around 240,000 clones, 70% to 85% of them singletons. Material for sequencing was peripheral blood. The source of these receptors is a woman aged 80 or over with acute or convalescent COVID-19. Each CDR3 is given with its conserved first and last residue. A D gene is named only where the DNA matches it firmly. The size entry is marked missing in some rows and otherwise reads once, few, many or a size class.

d_call	v_call	j_call	clone_size	cdr3_aa	cdr3_nt
-	TRBV3-1/TRBV3-2	TRBJ2-5	-	CASSPLQAEQETQYF	TGTGCCAGCAGCCCTCTACAAGCGGAGCAAGAGACCCAGTACTTC
-	TRBV9	TRBJ2-3	-	CASSVLFRADTQYF	TGTGCCAGCAGCGTACTTTTCCGAGCAGATACGCAGTATTTT
TRBD1	TRBV28	TRBJ2-6	-	CASSKGQGAVNYVLTF	TGTGCCAGCAGCAAAGGACAGGGGGCCGTAAATTACGTCCTGACTTTC
-	TRBV7-9	TRBJ2-5	-	CASSLGTQKETQYF	TGTGCCAGCAGCCTTGGGACTCAAAAAGAGACCCAGTACTTC
-	TRBV14	TRBJ1-2	-	CASSRGLNYGYTF	TGTGCCAGCAGCCGTGGACTTAACTATGGCTACACCTTC
TRBD1	TRBV6-6	TRBJ1-5	-	CASSYDRGIQPQHF	TGTGCCAGCAGTTACGACAGGGGGATACAGCCCCAGCATTTT
-	TRBV4-2	TRBJ1-6	few	CASSQAGGPGASYNSPLHF	TGTGCCAGCAGCCAAGCGGGAGGGCCAGGGGCATCCTATAATTCACCCCTCCACTTT
-	TRBV3-1/TRBV3-2	TRBJ1-1	-	CASSPWGKNTEAFF	TGTGCCAGCAGCCCATGGGGCAAGAACACTGAAGCTTTCTTT
-	TRBV10-1	TRBJ2-3	many	CASSESPSEHTDTQYF	TGCGCCAGCAGTGAGTCTCCTAGCGAGCACACAGATACGCAGTATTTT
-	TRBV20-1	TRBJ1-2	few	CSAPGFYGYTF	TGCAGTGCTCCGGGGTTTTATGGCTACACCTTC
TRBD1	TRBV7-9	TRBJ2-7	-	CASSAQGQGAYEQYF	TGTGCCAGCAGCGCCCAGGGACAGGGGGCGTACGAGCAGTACTTC
-	TRBV6-5	TRBJ1-2	-	CASSYAGLAGYTF	TGTGCCAGCAGTTACGCAGGCTTGGCTGGCTACACCTTC
-	TRBV28	TRBJ1-5	few	CASSTGHSNQPQHF	TGTGCCAGCAGTACCGGACACAGCAATCAGCCCCAGCATTTT
-	TRBV7-9	TRBJ2-2	-	CASRIRGYTGELFF	TGTGCCAGCAGGATCAGGGGATACACCGGGGAGCTGTTTTTT
TRBD2	TRBV4-1	TRBJ2-4	-	CASSLRTSGRDGAKNIQYF	TGCGCCAGCAGCCTCAGGACTAGCGGGAGGGATGGAGCCAAAAACATTCAGTACTTC
-	TRBV3-1/TRBV3-2	TRBJ2-2	-	CASSQATGELFF	TGTGCCAGCAGCCAAGCGACCGGGGAGCTGTTTTTT
TRBD2	TRBV4-2	TRBJ2-1	-	CASSPATSGGAYEQFF	TGTGCCAGCAGCCCTGCAACTAGCGGGGGGGCCTATGAGCAGTTCTTC
TRBD1	TRBV19	TRBJ2-3	few	CASSNYRGGTDTQYF	TGTGCCAGTAGTAACTACAGGGGTGGGACAGATACGCAGTATTTT
-	TRBV21-1	TRBJ1-5	once	CASSKPYQNNQPQHF	TGTGCCAGCAGCAAACCGTATCAGAATAATCAGCCCCAGCATTTT
TRBD1	TRBV23-1	TRBJ2-7	-	CASSQSRREGQGFYYEQYF	TGCGCCAGCAGTCAATCGAGGCGGGAAGGACAGGGTTTTTACTACGAGCAGTACTTC
TRBD1	TRBV6-2/TRBV6-3	TRBJ2-5	-	CASSEQGAGGETQYF	TGTGCCAGCAGCGAACAGGGGGCTGGTGGAGAGACCCAGTACTTC
-	TRBV6-5	TRBJ2-3	-	CASSTRDTRTDTQYF	TGTGCCAGCAGTACGAGGGACACCCGCACAGATACGCAGTATTTT
-	TRBV5-4	TRBJ2-3	once	CASSLAGGRRGTDTQYF	TGTGCCAGCAGCTTGGCCGGTGGGAGAAGGGGCACAGATACGCAGTATTTT
TRBD1	TRBV18	TRBJ1-5	few	CASSPYTGEGQPQHF	TGTGCCAGCTCACCATATACAGGGGAAGGGCAGCCCCAGCATTTT
-	TRBV18	TRBJ1-5	few	CASSPRSTVNQPQHF	TGTGCCAGCTCACCACGGTCGACAGTAAATCAGCCCCAGCATTTT
TRBD2	TRBV9	TRBJ2-1	once	CASSVGGGLDIYNEQFF	TGTGCCAGCAGCGTAGGAGGGGGACTAGATATATACAATGAGCAGTTCTTC
TRBD1	TRBV30	TRBJ1-5	few	CAWSQGQGGNQPQHF	TGTGCCTGGAGTCAAGGACAGGGAGGGAATCAGCCCCAGCATTTT
-	TRBV10-3	TRBJ1-2	few	CAISETGYYGYTF	TGTGCCATCAGTGAAACGGGATACTATGGCTACACCTTC
-	TRBV7-2	TRBJ2-3	-	CASSRKQAHGDTQYF	TGTGCCAGCAGCCGCAAACAGGCCCACGGGGATACGCAGTATTTT
-	TRBV20-1	TRBJ2-5	few	CSASHSRGTLETQYF	TGCAGTGCTAGTCACTCCCGGGGGACTTTAGAGACCCAGTACTTC
-	TRBV4-1	TRBJ2-7	-	CASSQDLGYEQYF	TGCGCCAGCAGCCAAGATCTCGGCTACGAGCAGTACTTC
-	TRBV18	TRBJ2-7	-	CASSPDAVYEQYF	TGTGCCAGCTCACCAGATGCAGTCTACGAGCAGTACTTC
TRBD1	TRBV7-9	TRBJ2-5	-	CASSSSTGPETQYF	TGTGCCAGCAGCTCTTCGACAGGGCCGGAGACCCAGTACTTC
-	TRBV24-1	TRBJ1-5	-	CATSEPGYNQPQHF	TGTGCCACCAGTGAACCAGGATACAATCAGCCCCAGCATTTT
-	TRBV29-1	TRBJ1-1	-	CSANLRGSTEAFF	TGCAGCGCAAATCTCAGGGGTAGCACTGAAGCTTTCTTT
TRBD2	TRBV11-3	TRBJ2-3	many	CASSPGGSTDTQYF	TGTGCCAGCAGCCCCGGGGGGAGCACAGATACGCAGTATTTT
-	TRBV5-1	TRBJ2-7	once	CASSLVLSDRSSSYEQYF	TGCGCCAGCAGCTTGGTACTTTCAGACAGATCGAGCTCCTACGAGCAGTACTTC
TRBD1	TRBV6-1	TRBJ1-2	-	CASSDRGINYGYTF	TGTGCCAGCAGTGACAGGGGGATCAACTATGGCTACACCTTC
-	TRBV10-3	TRBJ1-4	-	CAISERIGANEKLFF	TGTGCCATCAGTGAACGGATCGGGGCTAATGAAAAACTGTTTTTT
-	TRBV25-1	TRBJ2-5	-	CASSGGSGTQETQYF	TGTGCCAGCAGTGGAGGGTCCGGCACCCAAGAGACCCAGTACTTC
-	TRBV2	TRBJ1-1	-	CASLETGNTEAFF	TGTGCCAGCTTGGAGACAGGCAACACTGAAGCTTTCTTT
-	TRBV27	TRBJ2-1	-	CASSFPRPQTQWNEQFF	TGTGCCAGCAGTTTTCCTAGGCCCCAAACTCAATGGAATGAGCAGTTCTTC
-	TRBV5-4	TRBJ2-7	-	CASSIDGFPGEQYF	TGTGCCAGCAGTATTGACGGGTTCCCGGGCGAGCAGTACTTC